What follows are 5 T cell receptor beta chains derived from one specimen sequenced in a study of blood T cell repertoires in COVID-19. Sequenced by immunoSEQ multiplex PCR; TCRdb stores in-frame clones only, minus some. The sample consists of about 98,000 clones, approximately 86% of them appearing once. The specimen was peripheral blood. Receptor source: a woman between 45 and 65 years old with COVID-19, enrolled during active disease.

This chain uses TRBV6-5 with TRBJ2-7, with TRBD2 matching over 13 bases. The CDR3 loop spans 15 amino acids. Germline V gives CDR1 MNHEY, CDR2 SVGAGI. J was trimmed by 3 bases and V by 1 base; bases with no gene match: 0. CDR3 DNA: TGTGCCAGCAGTTACTGGACTAGCGGGGGCTACGAGCAGTACTTC. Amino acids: CASSYWTSGGYEQYF.

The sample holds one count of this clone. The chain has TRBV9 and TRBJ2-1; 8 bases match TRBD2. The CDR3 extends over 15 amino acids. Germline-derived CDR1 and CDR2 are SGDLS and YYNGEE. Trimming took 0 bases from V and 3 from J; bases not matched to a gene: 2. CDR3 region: CASSVGGGIYNEQFF. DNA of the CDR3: TGTGCCAGCAGCGTAGGCGGGGGGATCTACAATGAGCAGTTCTTC.

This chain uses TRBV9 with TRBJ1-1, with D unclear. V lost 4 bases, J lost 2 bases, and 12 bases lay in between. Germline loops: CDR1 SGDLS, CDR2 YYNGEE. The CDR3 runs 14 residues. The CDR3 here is CASSRETGNTEAFF. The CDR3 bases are TGTGCCAGCAGCCGGGAGACGGGCAACACTGAAGCTTTCTTT.

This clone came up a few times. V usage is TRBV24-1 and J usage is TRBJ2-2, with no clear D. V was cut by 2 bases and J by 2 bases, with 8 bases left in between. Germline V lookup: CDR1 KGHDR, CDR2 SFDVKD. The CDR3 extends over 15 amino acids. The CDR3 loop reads CATSDWQKNTGELFF. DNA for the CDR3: TGTGCCACCAGTGATTGGCAGAAAAACACCGGGGAGCTGTTTTTT.

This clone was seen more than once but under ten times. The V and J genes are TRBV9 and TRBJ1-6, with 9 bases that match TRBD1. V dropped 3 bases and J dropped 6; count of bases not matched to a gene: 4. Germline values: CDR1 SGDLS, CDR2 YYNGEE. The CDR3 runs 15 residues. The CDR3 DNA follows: TGTGCCAGCAGCGAGCGGGGACAGGGTAATTCACCCCTCCACTTT. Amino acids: CASSERGQGNSPLHF.